One and the same sample provided the 28 T cell receptor beta chains below, sequenced in a study of blood T cells in healthy people across ages. A sample-barcoded 5' primer and a J-beta primer mix were used in a second PCR of roughly 7 to 12 cycles. MiXCR was run by TCRdb on the 5' RACE reads, yielding one entry per CDR3 protein. The data hold approximately 900,000 distinct CDR3 sequences, with about 29% observed a single time. These data were also reused for a study on T cells of mothers and their children.

The sequencing input was blood. These receptors were obtained from a woman between 40 and 50 years old in good health.

The chain links TRBV20-1 to TRBJ2-3; 9 nucleotides align to TRBD2. The CDR3 is 15 residues long. Per the germline V gene, CDR1 is DFQATT and CDR2 is SNEGSKA (reference sequence). The J segment lost 4 bases and the V segment lost 1 base, leaving 6 bases of the junction unmatched. The CDR3: CSARAAGGPPDTQYF. CDR3 DNA: TGCAGTGCTAGAGCGGCGGGGGGGCCTCCAGATACGCAGTATTTT.

On this clonotype: A much larger clone sits a single nucleotide away, making a read error possible. This chain's CDR3 is CASSQAWTSYEQFF. As DNA, the CDR3 is TGTGCCAGCAGCCAAGCATGGACAAGCTACGAGCAGTTCTTC. The chain has TRBV3-1 and TRBJ2-1, with D perhaps matching TRBD1 (5 bases). Between the trimmed V and J ends, which lost 1 base and 10 bases, there was a span of 14 bases. Germline CDR1 and CDR2: LGHDT and YNNKEL (reference sequence). CDR3 length equals 14 residues.

The sample holds a few counts of this clonotype. The genes are TRBV9 and TRBJ2-2, with TRBD2 matching over 10 bases. The CDR3 runs 18 residues. V lost 4 bases to trimming and J lost 2 bases; unmatched junction nucleotides: 11. Germline CDR1 and CDR2: SGDLS and YYNGEE. The CDR3: CASSPRASGGVNTGELFF. The CDR3 DNA follows: TGTGCCAGCAGCCCCCGTGCGAGCGGGGGGGTTAACACCGGGGAGCTGTTTTTT.

This clonotype was detected ten times or more. The chain uses TRBV5-1 and TRBJ2-7, with D possibly matching TRBD1 (7 bases). Trimming removed 4 bases at V and 3 bases at J, with 23 bases between. This CDR3 has 17 residues. CDR1 is SGHRS, CDR2 YFSETQ, per germline. The CDR3 bases are TGCGCCAGCAGCCCCGGGGGAACCTGGGACAGCAGCTACGAGCAGTACTTC. Translated: CASSPGGTWDSSYEQYF.

This clonotype was seen ten or more times. The chain combines TRBV6-2 or TRBV6-3 with TRBJ2-7, with TRBD2 matching 7 bases. This CDR3 spans 14 amino acids. Trimming cost V 4 bases and J 1 base; bases outside gene matches: 4. Germline lookup yields CDR1 MNHEY and CDR2 SVGEGT. The CDR3 region is CASSSGAGSYEQYF. The CDR3 nucleotides read TGTGCCAGCAGTTCTGGAGCGGGGTCCTACGAGCAGTACTTC.

With respect to this clonotype: The junction departs from germline at one end; a sequencing error may be responsible. The V and J genes are TRBV7-7 and TRBJ2-5; 12 positions match TRBD2. The CDR3 is 16 amino acids. Germline V gives CDR1 SSHAT, CDR2 FNYEAQ (reference sequence). The CDR3 DNA sequence: TGTGCTAGCAGCCGCGGACTAGCGGGGACATCAGAGACCCAGTACTTC. Translated, it gives CASSRGLAGTSETQYF. The full variable domain, rest sourced from reference TRBV7-7 and TRBJ2-5, is GAGVSQSPRYKVTKRGQDVTLRCDPISSHATLYWYQQALGQGPEFLTYFNYEAQPDKSGLPSDRFSAERPEGSISTLTIQRTEQRDSAMYRCASSRGLAGTSETQYFGPGTRLLVL.

There are a few counts of this clonotype. The V and J genes are TRBV20-1 and TRBJ2-7; TRBD1 is a possible D gene (5 bases). This CDR3 has 14 amino acids. Germline CDR1 and CDR2: DFQATT and SNEGSKA (reference sequence). Trimming pared 5 bases from V and 5 bases from J, leaving 19 bases between. As DNA, the CDR3 is TGCAGTGCTGACAGCCTCTTCCCCCCCAACGAGCAGTACTTC. Amino acid sequence: CSADSLFPPNEQYF.

The rearrangement uses TRBV3-1 and TRBJ2-1; tentative D call: TRBD2 (6 bases). The CDR3 is made up of 16 amino acids. Germline CDR1 reads LGHDT; CDR2 reads YNNKEL (reference sequence). The ends were cut back, 1 base at V and 5 bases at J, with 15 bases in the middle. CDR3: CASSQVLGGINNEQFF. CDR3 coding DNA: TGTGCCAGCAGCCAAGTCCTCGGCGGGATCAACAATGAGCAGTTCTTC.

In the case of this clonotype: Its ends do not fully match the called genes, so a read error is possible. The chain employs TRBV15 and TRBJ2-3; D unresolved. This CDR3 comprises 13 residues. CDR1 LNHNV and CDR2 YYDKDF come from the germline V gene (reference sequence). For the CDR3, the DNA is TGTGCCACCGGCAGAGATCTGGCAGATACGCAGTATTTT. Translated, it gives CATGRDLADTQYF.

The J gene is TRBJ2-3, the V gene TRBV24-1; 9 bases align to TRBD1. V gave up 2 bases and J gave up 8 bases; unmatched junction bases: 10. In germline, CDR1 is KGHDR, CDR2 SFDVKD. CDR3 length equals 16 residues. CDR3 amino acids: CATSDSGQGSAGTQYF. The CDR3 region has the DNA TGTGCCACCAGTGATTCCGGACAGGGGAGCGCAGGTACGCAGTATTTT.

This clonotype has just a few counts. The chain uses TRBV28 and TRBJ2-1; 16 nucleotides match TRBD2. The DNA end is more similar to TRBJ2-7, so the J call may be wrong. Germline V gene sequence: CDR1 MDHEN, CDR2 SYDVKM. This CDR3 has 20 amino acids. The CDR3 coding sequence is TGTGCCAGCAGTTTACCTAGGGGGACTAGCGGGGGGGCGTCCTACAATGAGCAGTACTTC. Translated: CASSLPRGTSGGASYNEQYF.

In its sample, this clonotype was seen a few times. V and J are TRBV7-9 and TRBJ2-1; TRBD2 is a possible D gene (5 bases). The CDR3 has 12 amino acids. V dropped 3 bases and J dropped 14 bases, with 14 bases sitting between them. Germline loops: CDR1 SEHNR, CDR2 FQNEAQ (reference sequence). DNA of the CDR3: TGTGCCAGCAGCTTTGTTGAGAGGGATGAGTTCTTC. As protein: CASSFVERDEFF.

This clonotype was seen a handful of times. The chain carries TRBV10-3 and TRBJ1-2, with a tentative D call TRBD1 (6 bases). The CDR3 contains 13 residues. Germline V gene sequence: CDR1 ENHRY, CDR2 SYGVKD. V was shortened by 10 bases and J by 3 bases, with 15 bases between the two germline ends. The CDR3 reads CATVGGLHYGYTF. DNA of the CDR3: TGTGCCACCGTCGGGGGGCTACACTATGGCTACACCTTC.

The chain employs TRBV6-6 and TRBJ2-1; 8 nucleotides line up with TRBD1. The germline V gene encodes CDR1 MNHNY and CDR2 SVGAGI (reference sequence). The V and J ends lost 2 bases and 9 bases, in that order; junction bases with no gene match: 12. The CDR3 runs 16 residues. The CDR3 protein is CASSYPRTGSPSEQFF. CDR3 coding DNA: TGTGCCAGCAGTTACCCCCGGACAGGGTCTCCAAGTGAGCAGTTCTTC.

This clonotype came up once. Germline and junction disagree at one end, which may indicate a read error. The chain has TRBV7-6 and TRBJ2-5; 15 positions agree with TRBD2. The CDR3 runs 16 residues. Per the germline V gene, CDR1 is SGHVS and CDR2 is FNYEAQ. CDR3 region: CAGSRTSGGAGETQYF. As DNA, the CDR3 is TGTGCCGGCAGCCGGACTAGCGGGGGGGCGGGAGAGACCCAGTACTTC.

This clonotype was counted between two and nine times. The V call is TRBV20-1, the J call TRBJ1-1, with unresolved D. V was pared by 3 bases and J by 4 bases, with 6 bases between. This CDR3 spans 11 amino acids. In germline, CDR1 is DFQATT, CDR2 SNEGSKA (reference sequence). The CDR3 coding sequence is TGCAGTGCTAGTCCGACCACTGAAGCTTTCTTT. Its translation: CSASPTTEAFF.

The gene calls are TRBV18 and TRBJ2-3; D remains unclear. Per the germline V gene, CDR1 is KGHSH and CDR2 is LQKENI. The CDR3 is 15 residues long. Trimming removed 3 bases from V and 2 bases from J, with 12 bases in between. The CDR3 loop reads CASSPGIGSTDTQYF. CDR3 sequence (DNA): TGTGCCAGCTCACCCGGAATAGGATCCACAGATACGCAGTATTTT.

The chain is built from TRBV10-3 and TRBJ1-4; D is undetermined. CDR1 is ENHRY and CDR2 is SYGVKD in the germline V gene. The V and J ends lost 3 bases and 0 bases respectively, with 8 bases between them. The CDR3 runs 15 residues. As DNA, the CDR3 is TGTGCCATCAGTGATGCCGGTGCAACTAATGAAAAACTGTTTTTT. Its translation: CAISDAGATNEKLFF.

This clonotype showed up just a few times. This chain uses TRBV3-1 with TRBJ1-6; the D is unclear. Germline V gene lookup returns CDR1 LGHDT and CDR2 YNNKEL (reference sequence). Trimming stripped 2 bases from V and 9 bases from J, with 8 bases between. This CDR3 spans 13 amino acids. In DNA, the CDR3 is TGTGCCAGCAGCCAACTTGATCGTTCACCCCTCCACTTT. Its protein is CASSQLDRSPLHF.

In the case of this clonotype: As the CDR3 is not closed by the conserved phenylalanine or tryptophan, this likely results from a read error. The chain joins TRBV2 to TRBJ1-2; D is uncertain. CDR3 size: 11 residues. Germline V lookup: CDR1 SNHLY, CDR2 FYNNEI. The CDR3 coding sequence is TGTGCCGGCAGTCCGAGGAATGGCTACACCGTC. It yields the protein CAGSPRNGYTV.

Worth noting for this clonotype: Relative to the germline gene, one junction end is altered; a read error may explain this. This rearrangement joins TRBV7-2 to TRBJ2-5, with TRBD2 as a possible D gene (7 bases). The CDR3 has 15 amino acids. Germline CDR1 is SGHTA and CDR2 is FQGNSA. CDR3 nucleotides: TGCGCCAGCAGCTATAGGAGTGGGGGGGCGCGGGAGCAGTACTTC. It encodes CASSYRSGGAREQYF.

This clonotype was found a few times. V is TRBV7-3 and J is TRBJ2-1; D is perhaps TRBD2 (5 bases). The V end lost 1 base, the J end lost 6 bases, and 16 bases lay between the germline ends. Germline V lookup: CDR1 SGHTA, CDR2 FQGTGA. There are 16 residues in the CDR3. The DNA of the CDR3 is TGTGCCAGCAGCTTAATATCTAGCAGGCGTCTCAATGAGCAGTTCTTC. Translating gives CASSLISSRRLNEQFF.

This clonotype showed up many times. This chain joins TRBV29-1 and TRBJ2-7; D tentatively reads TRBD1 or TRBD2 (5 bases each). The germline V gene has CDR1 SQVTM and CDR2 ANQGSEA. The V end lost 7 bases, the J end lost 4 bases, and 20 bases lay between the germline ends. This CDR3 is 14 amino acids long. This CDR3 reads CSARSGTLGYEQYF. The DNA for the CDR3 is TGCAGCGCGAGATCCGGGACCCTCGGTTACGAGCAGTACTTC.

In its sample, this clonotype was seen a few times. This may be a read error: a much more frequent sequence differs by one nucleotide. The rearrangement links TRBV4-2 to TRBJ2-5; 9 bases line up with TRBD1. CDR3 size: 16 residues. Germline V gives CDR1 LGHNA, CDR2 YNFKEQ. The J segment lost 5 bases and the V segment lost 0 bases, leaving 7 bases of the junction unmatched. The CDR3 coding sequence is TGTGCCAGCAGCCAAGATCGGGGACAGGGTGGTGAGACCCAGTACTTC. Its protein product is CASSQDRGQGGETQYF.

This clonotype was recorded at least ten times. The V and J genes are TRBV12-3 or TRBV12-4 and TRBJ2-5; D is possibly TRBD1 or TRBD2 (5 bases each). Trimming stripped 3 bases from V and 5 bases from J, with 13 bases between. CDR3 length: 14 amino acids. The CDR3 sequence is CASSLSPREETQYF. Written as DNA, the CDR3 is TGTGCCAGCAGTTTGTCTCCCAGGGAGGAGACCCAGTACTTC.

The rearrangement joins TRBV15 to TRBJ2-7, with TRBD1 identical over 7 bases. The V gene end was trimmed by 5 bases and the J gene end by 3 bases; junction bases not matched to a gene: 7. Per the germline V gene, CDR1 is LNHNV and CDR2 is YYDKDF (reference sequence). CDR3 length equals 14 residues. The chain's CDR3 is CATSQDRVGYEQYF. CDR3 bases: TGTGCCACCAGCCAAGACAGGGTCGGCTACGAGCAGTACTTC.

This clonotype was seen many times. The rearrangement uses TRBV4-3 and TRBJ2-3; 7 bases agree with TRBD2. After removal of 0 bases from V and 4 bases from J, the junction contained 4 bases not matched to a gene. Germline CDR1 LGHNA, CDR2 YSLEER. The CDR3 is 15 amino acids. The chain's CDR3 is CASSQDRSGADTQYF. In DNA, the CDR3 is TGCGCCAGCAGCCAAGATCGGAGCGGGGCAGATACGCAGTATTTT.

This clonotype was counted ten times or more. This chain uses TRBV4-3 with TRBJ2-1; D perhaps matches TRBD2 (6 bases). Trimming cost V 0 bases and J 5 bases, with 11 bases left between them. CDR3 length: 15 amino acids. In germline, CDR1 is LGHNA, CDR2 YSLEER. The CDR3 loop reads CASSQDTGVDNEQFF. CDR3 DNA: TGCGCCAGCAGCCAAGATACGGGGGTGGACAATGAGCAGTTCTTC.